What follows are 27 T cell receptor beta chains derived from one specimen sequenced in a study of blood T cell repertoires in COVID-19. Sequencing used immunoSEQ multiplex PCR; TCRdb keeps in-frame clones, though not all of them. The sample records about 50,000 clones, 85% to 90% being singletons. The material sequenced was peripheral blood. The receptors were gathered from a human donor in a cohort sampled during active COVID-19.

The table lists this clone with a count of one. The genes are TRBV28 and TRBJ2-1; the match to TRBD2 covers 13 bases. Germline trimming cut 6 bases from V and 7 bases from J; bases unmatched to any gene: 6. The CDR3 has 15 residues. Germline CDR1 is MDHEN and CDR2 is SYDVKM. CDR3 loop: CASRTGTSGVNEQFF. The CDR3, as DNA: TGTGCCAGCAGGACTGGGACTAGCGGGGTAAATGAGCAGTTCTTC.

As to this clone: An end of the junction does not agree with germline; a read error may underlie this. The chain links TRBV7-6 to TRBJ1-2; D remains unclear. This CDR3 contains 13 residues. Germline values: CDR1 SGHVS, CDR2 FNYEAQ. Here the CDR3 DNA reads TGTGCCAGCAGCCTAGCGGGAGCGGCTGGCTACACCTTC. The encoded protein is CASSLAGAAGYTF.

The J gene is TRBJ1-1, the V gene TRBV9; D unclear. Germline V gene sequence: CDR1 SGDLS, CDR2 YYNGEE. The CDR3 extends over 15 amino acids. Trimming took off 4 bases at V and 1 base at J, with 14 bases between the two ends. The CDR3: CASSQRAVANTEAFF. For the CDR3, the DNA is TGTGCCAGCAGCCAGAGGGCCGTGGCGAACACTGAAGCTTTCTTT.

The rearrangement joins TRBV4-1 to TRBJ2-3, with 12 positions matching TRBD2. The CDR3 has 20 amino acids. V lost 3 bases, J lost 0 bases, and 13 bases stayed unmatched. Germline CDR1 and CDR2: MGHRA and YSYEKL. Here the CDR3 DNA reads TGCGCCAGCAGCCACTATCACCTAGCGGGGGGGTTAACTAGCACAGATACGCAGTATTTT. It yields the protein CASSHYHLAGGLTSTDTQYF.

This chain links TRBV19 with TRBJ1-5, with D unresolved. The length of the CDR3 is 15 residues. Trimming shortened V by 7 bases and J by 11 bases, and 24 bases separated the two germline ends. Germline CDR1 and CDR2: LNHDA and SQIVND (reference sequence). The CDR3 DNA sequence: TGTGCCAGTACTTACGGAGCGGGGTCCCCGGAGACCCAGCATTTT. Translated, it gives CASTYGAGSPETQHF.

This chain connects TRBV5-6 to TRBJ1-1, with D unresolved. The germline V gene has CDR1 SGHDT and CDR2 YYEEEE. CDR3 length equals 13 residues. The V and J ends lost 3 bases and 3 bases respectively, with 9 bases between them. This chain's CDR3 is CASSWRLHTEAFF. The CDR3 DNA reads as TGTGCCAGCAGCTGGAGGCTCCACACTGAAGCTTTCTTT.

This clone was found once. The chain combines TRBV28 with TRBJ1-2; D is unresolved. Deletions cut 7 bases from V and 2 bases from J, with 5 bases between. This CDR3 is built from 11 residues. Per germline, CDR1 MDHEN and CDR2 SYDVKM. The CDR3 loop reads CASTQNYGYTF. The CDR3 DNA reads TGTGCCAGCACACAAAACTATGGCTACACCTTC.

The genes are TRBV11-3 and TRBJ2-5; 8 bases line up with TRBD2. The CDR3 extends over 14 amino acids. J lost 5 bases, V lost 4 bases, and 6 bases had no gene match. The germline gives CDR1 SGHNT, CDR2 YENEEA. The CDR3 DNA reads as TGTGCCAGCAGCTCCGGTACGGGAGGGGAGACCCAGTACTTC. Residues: CASSSGTGGETQYF.

The rearrangement uses TRBV3-1 (or the pseudogene TRBV3-2) and TRBJ2-2; no clear D. The V gene's germline CDR1 is LGHDT and CDR2 YNNKEL (reference sequence). This CDR3 has 16 amino acids. The V and J ends lost 1 base and 6 bases respectively, with 15 bases between them. As DNA, the CDR3 is TGTGCCAGCAGCCAAGTGGCAGGCCTATCGGCCGGGGAGCTGTTTTTT. Translation gives CASSQVAGLSAGELFF.

This clone was counted a single time. The same CDR3 arises from other DNA sequences in this sample as well. J is TRBJ2-5 and V is TRBV7-2, with 10 bases that match TRBD2. Germline V gives CDR1 SGHTA, CDR2 FQGNSA. The CDR3 spans 16 residues. The ends lost 1 base at V and 1 base at J; junction bases unmatched: 3. The CDR3 spells CASSLGLAGGQETQYF. CDR3 nucleotides: TGTGCCAGCAGCTTAGGGTTAGCGGGGGGCCAAGAGACCCAGTACTTC.

V is TRBV12-5 and J is TRBJ2-5; tentatively, D is TRBD2 (5 bases). The ends were cut back, 3 bases at V and 5 bases at J, with 10 bases in the middle. Germline CDR1 LGHNT, CDR2 FRNRAP. The CDR3 sequence is 13 residues long. The CDR3 region has the DNA TGTGCTAGTGGTTTAACCGGGGTGGAGACCCAGTACTTC. Translating it yields CASGLTGVETQYF. The complete variable domain, with remaining parts taken from reference TRBV12-5 and TRBJ2-5, reads DARVTQTPRHKVTEMGQEVTMRCQPILGHNTVFWYRQTMMQGLELLAYFRNRAPLDDSGMPKDRFSAEMPDATLATLKIQPSEPRDSAVYFCASGLTGVETQYFGPGTRLLVL.

This clone was counted a single time. This chain joins TRBV11-1 and TRBJ2-7; D not resolved. Between the trimmed V and J ends, which lost 1 base and 2 bases, there was a span of 9 bases. The CDR3 is made up of 14 amino acids. The germline gives CDR1 SGHAT, CDR2 FQDESV (reference sequence). The CDR3: CASSLGGYAYEQYF. CDR3 in DNA: TGTGCCAGCAGCTTAGGAGGTTATGCCTACGAGCAGTACTTC.

This chain links TRBV20-1 with TRBJ2-7; a weak D match, TRBD1 (5 bases). This CDR3 contains 11 residues. The V end was cut by 5 bases, the J end by 2 bases, with 7 bases between. Germline V gene lookup returns CDR1 DFQATT and CDR2 SNEGSKA (reference sequence). CDR3 nucleotide sequence: TGCAGTGCTGGCAGGGCCTACGAGCAGTACTTC. This codes for CSAGRAYEQYF.

The chain joins TRBV7-9 to TRBJ2-6; D unclear. Trimming removed 2 bases from V and 4 bases from J, with 6 bases in between. The CDR3 runs 14 residues. Germline CDR1 SEHNR, CDR2 FQNEAQ (reference sequence). The DNA of the CDR3 is TGTGCCAGCAGCTTATTGACAGGGGCCAACGTCCTGACTTTC. This encodes CASSLLTGANVLTF.

The table lists this clone with a few counts. The chain couples TRBV30 to TRBJ2-2, with D perhaps TRBD1 (6 bases). Per the germline V gene, CDR1 is GTSNPN and CDR2 is SVGIG (reference sequence). Trimming pared 3 bases from V and 3 bases from J, leaving 20 bases between. CDR3 size: 17 residues. The chain's CDR3 is CAWRTPWGPGDTGELFF. The CDR3 DNA follows: TGTGCCTGGAGGACCCCCTGGGGACCAGGGGACACCGGGGAGCTGTTTTTT. Using reference TRBV30 and TRBJ2-2 for the parts outside the CDR3, the full variable domain is SQTIHQWPATLVQPVGSPLSLECTVEGTSNPNLYWYRQAAGRGLQLLFYSVGIGQISSEVPQNLSASRPQDRQFILSSKKLLLSDSGFYLCAWRTPWGPGDTGELFFGEGSRLTVL.

V gene TRBV21-1 combines with J gene TRBJ2-7; the table's D call, TRBD1, was not checked against the DNA. TRBV21-1 is a pseudogene segment. CDR3 length: 16 residues. The CDR3 sequence: CASSLRQGIAVYEQYV. The DNA of the CDR3 is TGTGCCAGCAGCCTACGACAGGGCATAGCGGTCTACGAGCAGTACGTC.

This chain connects TRBV7-8 to TRBJ2-1; 8 bases agree with TRBD2. This CDR3 region has 14 residues. V trimming: 10 bases; J trimming: 3 bases; junction bases outside the gene matches: 8. Germline V gives CDR1 SGHVS, CDR2 FQNEAQ. For the CDR3, the DNA is TGTGCCACCACAGCGGGAGAGATCTACAATGAGCAGTTCTTC. This encodes CATTAGEIYNEQFF.

Of note for this clone: Different DNA sequences within this sample yield the same CDR3. This chain joins TRBV18 and TRBJ2-5; tentatively, D is TRBD1 (6 bases). Germline V gene sequence: CDR1 KGHSH, CDR2 LQKENI. There are 12 residues in the CDR3. V lost 3 bases and J 5 bases, leaving 7 bases between the germline ends. As DNA, the CDR3 is TGTGCCAGCTCACCCCAGGGGGAGACCCAGTACTTC. Translation gives CASSPQGETQYF.

The chain couples TRBV20-1 to TRBJ2-5; 10 bases align to TRBD2. The CDR3 consists of 11 residues. From germline, CDR1 is DFQATT and CDR2 SNEGSKA (reference sequence). The CDR3 coding sequence is TGCGGATTTAGCGGGGGGGAGACCCAGTACTTC. It encodes CGFSGGETQYF.

The genes are TRBV28 and TRBJ1-5; D not resolved. The germline V gene has CDR1 MDHEN and CDR2 SYDVKM. CDR3 length: 12 residues. V was trimmed by 6 bases and J by 4 bases, leaving 7 bases between them. Written as DNA, the CDR3 is TGTGCCAGCAGGTCGGGGAATCAGCCCCAGCATTTT. Residues: CASRSGNQPQHF.

This clone was counted a few times. The chain carries TRBV7-9 and TRBJ2-2; 7 bases line up with TRBD2. Germline V gene data show CDR1 as SEHNR and CDR2 as FQNEAQ (reference sequence). The CDR3 covers 19 residues. Germline trimming cut 2 bases from V and 1 base from J; bases unmatched to any gene: 13. CDR3 bases: TGTGCCAGCAGCTTAACTGGCGCGGGGGACCTGTTGAACACCGGGGAGCTGTTTTTT. This translates into CASSLTGAGDLLNTGELFF.

This clone was found once. The CDR3 here is CASSPQGQGKDEQYF. CDR3 nucleotide sequence: TGTGCCAGCAGCCCGCAAGGACAGGGTAAGGACGAGCAGTACTTC. This sequence joins TRBV9 and TRBJ2-7; 8 nucleotides line up with TRBD1. V lost 4 bases, J lost 5 bases, and 11 bases stayed unmatched. This CDR3 is 15 amino acids long. From germline, CDR1 is SGDLS and CDR2 YYNGEE. The entire variable domain, with the rest obtained from reference TRBV9 and TRBJ2-7, is as follows: DSGVTQTPKHLITATGQRVTLRCSPRSGDLSVYWYQQSLDQGLQFLIQYYNGEERAKGNILERFSAQQFPDLHSELNLSSLELGDSALYFCASSPQGQGKDEQYFGPGTRLTVT.

The chain carries TRBV5-4 and TRBJ2-1; weak D call: TRBD2 (7 bases). Trimming removed 0 bases from V and 7 bases from J, with 11 bases in between. Germline CDR1 is SGHNT and CDR2 is YYREEE (reference sequence). CDR3 length equals 14 residues. CDR3 DNA: TGTGCCAGCAGCTTGGCGGGGGGCCGGAATGAGCAGTTCTTC. This sequence encodes CASSLAGGRNEQFF.

This clone has more than one count but fewer than ten. V usage is TRBV6-5 and J usage is TRBJ1-1, with D possibly TRBD1 on 5 matching bases. The germline gives CDR1 MNHEY, CDR2 SVGAGI. V lost 7 bases to trimming and J lost 7 bases, with 16 bases between them. The CDR3 spans 13 residues. The CDR3 protein is CASILDSPNEAFF. The CDR3 DNA reads TGTGCCAGCATCCTAGACAGTCCCAATGAAGCTTTCTTT.

The rearrangement uses TRBV11-3 and TRBJ2-1; 8 bases are a match to TRBD2. Trimming cost V 3 bases and J 10 bases; bases outside gene matches: 11. Germline V gives CDR1 SGHNT, CDR2 YENEEA. The CDR3 length is 15 residues. The chain's CDR3 is CASSLRGRAGGEQFF. The CDR3 coding sequence is TGTGCCAGCAGCTTGCGAGGGAGGGCGGGGGGCGAGCAGTTCTTC.

V is TRBV15 and J is TRBJ1-4, with 10 nucleotides matching TRBD1. Germline CDR1 and CDR2: LNHNV and YYDKDF (reference sequence). This CDR3 spans 15 amino acids. With 3 bases clipped from V and 8 bases from J, the junction kept 6 bases outside the gene matches. The DNA for the CDR3 is TGTGCCACCAGCAGGGGGACAGGGGCGGGAGAAAAACTGTTTTTT. This encodes CATSRGTGAGEKLFF.

This chain joins TRBV6-1 and TRBJ1-2; D gene uncertain. The CDR3 loop spans 13 amino acids. Trimming took off 0 bases at V and 4 bases at J, with 6 bases between the two ends. Germline values: CDR1 MNHNS, CDR2 SASEGT. The CDR3 DNA is TGTGCCAGCAGTGAAGCGGGCACCTATGGCTACACCTTC. It yields the protein CASSEAGTYGYTF.